The 2 T cell receptor beta chains below were found in one sample sequenced in a study of blood T cell repertoires in COVID-19. Profiled with immunoSEQ multiplex PCR; TCRdb holds only in-frame clones, not every one. The data hold roughly 230,000 clones, with 75% to 85% observed a single time. Sequencing was carried out using peripheral blood. The receptors originated from a woman aged 45-65 years with acute or convalescent COVID-19.

This sequence joins TRBV15 and TRBJ2-7; D is perhaps TRBD1 (5 bases). Germline V gives CDR1 LNHNV, CDR2 YYDKDF (reference sequence). CDR3 length equals 19 residues. V was cut by 0 bases and J by 4 bases, with 25 bases left in between. This CDR3 reads CATSRDLQGLSSGLYEQYF. CDR3 coding DNA: TGTGCCACCAGCAGAGATCTTCAAGGGCTATCCTCAGGGCTTTACGAGCAGTACTTC.

The rearrangement uses TRBV19 and TRBJ2-1, with 9 bases fitting TRBD2. The V gene's germline CDR1 is LNHDA and CDR2 SQIVND (reference sequence). The CDR3 extends over 15 amino acids. The junction had 10 bases not matched to a gene; V was cut back by 8 bases and J by 5 bases. CDR3 region: CASARLAGSDNEQFF. Written as DNA, the CDR3 is TGTGCCAGTGCCCGGCTAGCGGGATCCGACAATGAGCAGTTCTTC.